The 27 T cell receptor beta chains listed next were all sequenced from one sample in a study of a mutant IDH1 vaccine in newly diagnosed glioma. Time point indicated: baseline, week 1 (first vaccination visit). The treatment is: pre-vaccination baseline after standard-of-care therapy. TCRdb's table, derived via immunoSEQ multiplex PCR, lists solely in-frame clones and lacks some. The sample gives about 88,000 clones, roughly four fifths of which show up once; 5.3% is in the top ten. Source: PBMCs, taken from a glioma patient treated with radiotherapy, temozolomide or both. The source is a man aged 35-49 years with glioma. Some clones in this sample may be carry-over from other donors' samples.

This chain connects TRBV7-9 to TRBJ1-5, with D possibly being TRBD1 (5 bases). This CDR3 comprises 13 residues. Germline values: CDR1 SEHNR, CDR2 FQNEAQ (reference sequence). Trimming pared 3 bases from V and 4 bases from J, leaving 7 bases between. CDR3 loop: CASSLTDNQPQHF. CDR3 nucleotides: TGTGCCAGCAGCTTGACAGATAATCAGCCCCAGCATTTT.

V usage is TRBV10-3 and J usage is TRBJ2-7, with D possibly matching TRBD1 (6 bases). The V gene's germline CDR1 is ENHRY and CDR2 SYGVKD. Trimming stripped 5 bases from V and 0 bases from J, with 8 bases between. The CDR3 has 13 residues. DNA for the CDR3: TGTGCCATCAGTACGGACAGCTCCTACGAGCAGTACTTC. This codes for CAISTDSSYEQYF.

The rearrangement links TRBV6-1 to TRBJ1-6; maybe TRBD1 (5 bases). V was clipped by 4 bases and J by 4 bases, with 14 bases between them. Germline assignment: CDR1 MNHNS and CDR2 SASEGT. The length of the CDR3 is 16 residues. Here the CDR3 reads CASSGIPTEYNSPLHF. CDR3 in DNA: TGTGCCAGCAGTGGGATCCCGACAGAGTATAATTCACCCCTCCACTTT.

CDR3 residues: CAISGEGQGNYGYTF. The CDR3 region has the DNA TGTGCCATCTCGGGCGAGGGACAGGGGAACTATGGCTACACCTTC. The chain combines TRBV6-1 with TRBJ1-2; TRBD1 agrees at 10 bases. Per germline, CDR1 MNHNS and CDR2 SASEGT. The CDR3 consists of 15 residues. Trimming at V came to 10 bases and at J to 2 bases, leaving 10 bases not matched to a gene.

V usage is TRBV7-9 and J usage is TRBJ2-6; no clear D. CDR1 and CDR2 (germline): SEHNR, FQNEAQ (reference sequence). The V end was cut by 5 bases, the J end by 0 bases, with 8 bases between. This CDR3 region has 15 residues. CDR3 amino acids: CASSPTGSGANVLTF. CDR3 nucleotides: TGTGCCAGCAGCCCCACCGGCTCTGGGGCCAACGTCCTGACTTTC.

The chain is built from TRBV5-1 and TRBJ1-2, with 10 bases identical to TRBD1. This CDR3 region has 15 residues. Unmatched junction bases numbered 5, after V lost 4 bases and J lost 2 bases. Germline-derived CDR1 and CDR2 are SGHRS and YFSETQ. The DNA of the CDR3 is TGCGCCAGCAGCCCCGGGACAGGGGACAACTATGGCTACACCTTC. It translates to CASSPGTGDNYGYTF.

At least ten counts were recorded for this clone. CDR3 protein: CSASSVGGGAVDEQFF. The CDR3 region has the DNA TGCAGCGCCAGCTCGGTCGGCGGGGGGGCCGTCGATGAGCAGTTCTTC. The chain joins TRBV29-1 to TRBJ2-1, with 9 bases lining up with TRBD2. CDR3 length: 16 residues. V trimming: 7 bases; J trimming: 8 bases; junction bases outside the gene matches: 18. Germline CDR1 SQVTM, CDR2 ANQGSEA.

The genes are TRBV19 and TRBJ1-6, with 8 bases matching TRBD1. V dropped 3 bases and J dropped 6; count of bases not matched to a gene: 7. The length of the CDR3 is 16 residues. Looked up from germline, CDR1 is LNHDA and CDR2 is SQIVND (reference sequence). The CDR3 sequence: CASSIGQGNSNSPLHF. For the CDR3, the DNA is TGTGCCAGTAGTATTGGACAGGGAAACAGTAATTCACCCCTCCACTTT.

The chain has TRBV7-8 and TRBJ1-2; D gene ambiguous. The CDR3 totals 14 residues. The V end lost 4 bases, the J end lost 5 bases, and 14 bases lay between the germline ends. Germline V CDR1 and CDR2: SGHVS, FQNEAQ. The CDR3 nucleotides are TGTGCCAGCAGCTCCGACAAAGCGAAATATGGCTACACCTTC. This codes for CASSSDKAKYGYTF. Supplemented by reference TRBV7-8 and TRBJ1-2, the full variable domain reads GAGVSQSPRYKVAKRGQDVALRCDPISGHVSLFWYQQALGQGPEFLTYFQNEAQLDKSGLPSDRFFAERPEGSVSTLKIQRTQQEDSAVYLCASSSDKAKYGYTFGSGTRLTVV.

The chain combines TRBV5-6 with TRBJ1-2, with a weak D call TRBD1 (6 bases). The CDR3 totals 16 residues. V lost 4 bases to trimming and J lost 2 bases, with 18 bases between them. The germline V gene has CDR1 SGHDT and CDR2 YYEEEE. CDR3 coding DNA: TGTGCCAGCAGCGCCGAGGTTGTCAGGGGCAACTATGGCTACACCTTC. Translation gives CASSAEVVRGNYGYTF.

The chain carries TRBV7-9 and TRBJ2-5; tentative D call: TRBD2 (6 bases). V dropped 0 bases and J dropped 4 bases, with 6 bases sitting between them. This CDR3 has 13 residues. Per germline, CDR1 SEHNR and CDR2 FQNEAQ (reference sequence). CDR3 in amino acids: CASSLAGGETQYF. The CDR3 DNA sequence: TGTGCCAGCAGCTTAGCGGGGGGAGAGACCCAGTACTTC.

V gene TRBV5-1 combines with J gene TRBJ2-3; 9 bases fit TRBD2. The V gene end was trimmed by 2 bases and the J gene end by 3 bases; junction bases not matched to a gene: 1. The germline V gene encodes CDR1 SGHRS and CDR2 YFSETQ. The CDR3 has 14 amino acids. For the CDR3, the DNA is TGCGCCAGCAGCTTCGGACTAGCGACAGATACGCAGTATTTT. Residues: CASSFGLATDTQYF.

V gene TRBV6-5 combines with J gene TRBJ2-3; TRBD1 or TRBD2 may be the D gene (5 bases each). Germline V gene lookup returns CDR1 MNHEY and CDR2 SVGAGI. This CDR3 is 14 amino acids long. Trimming took 5 bases from V and 3 from J, leaving 12 bases between them. The DNA of the CDR3 is TGTGCCAGCAGTCGTGGGACGCGGACAGATACGCAGTATTTT. This sequence encodes CASSRGTRTDTQYF.

The chain joins TRBV5-1 to TRBJ1-2; 8 nucleotides match TRBD1. V shed 1 base, J shed 2 bases, and the junction held 4 bases outside the gene matches. This CDR3 comprises 15 residues. Germline V gene lookup returns CDR1 SGHRS and CDR2 YFSETQ. CDR3 in DNA: TGCGCCAGCAGCTTGTCCGACAGGGGAAACTATGGCTACACCTTC. Encoded protein: CASSLSDRGNYGYTF.

This chain joins TRBV29-1 and TRBJ1-2, with D uncertain. The V end lost 5 bases, the J end lost 5 bases, and 3 bases lay between the germline ends. CDR3 length equals 9 residues. Looked up from germline, CDR1 is SQVTM and CDR2 is ANQGSEA. CDR3 sequence reads: CSVWYGYTF. The CDR3 DNA reads TGCAGCGTTTGGTATGGCTACACCTTC.

There are a few counts of this clone. The rearrangement links TRBV4-1 to TRBJ2-7; the match to TRBD1 covers 9 bases. CDR3 length: 14 residues. CDR1 and CDR2 from the germline V gene are MGHRA and YSYEKL. After removal of 4 bases from V and 6 bases from J, the junction contained 7 bases not matched to a gene. Written as DNA, the CDR3 is TGCGCCAGCAGCCCCGGGACAGGGAGGGGCGAGCAGTACTTC. The encoded protein is CASSPGTGRGEQYF.

This rearrangement joins TRBV2 to TRBJ1-5, with D possibly TRBD1 on 6 matching bases. The CDR3 spans 15 residues. Germline V gives CDR1 SNHLY, CDR2 FYNNEI. Trimming removed 4 bases at V and 6 bases at J, with 16 bases between. CDR3 protein: CASSGATGPAQPQHF. The DNA of the CDR3 is TGTGCCAGCAGTGGGGCGACAGGCCCGGCTCAGCCCCAGCATTTT.

The CDR3 bases are TGTGCCAGTAGTATCTCTTACAGCGGGGTAAACCAAGAGACCCAGTACTTC. It encodes CASSISYSGVNQETQYF. This chain joins TRBV19 and TRBJ2-5; 7 positions match TRBD2. Germline V gene lookup returns CDR1 LNHDA and CDR2 SQIVND (reference sequence). Trimming removed 3 bases from V and 0 bases from J; junction bases left unmatched: 10. The CDR3 sequence is 17 residues long.

The chain recombines TRBV2 with TRBJ1-5, with D possibly TRBD1 on 5 matching bases. Trimming cost V 7 bases and J 6 bases, with 13 bases left between them. The CDR3 loop spans 13 amino acids. Germline lookup yields CDR1 SNHLY and CDR2 FYNNEI. CDR3 in amino acids: CASTLDISQPQHF. In DNA form, the CDR3 reads TGTGCCAGCACCTTGGACATCTCTCAGCCCCAGCATTTT.

J is TRBJ2-1 and V is TRBV5-1, with a weak D call TRBD1 (5 bases). CDR1 is SGHRS and CDR2 is YFSETQ in the germline V gene. The germline V and J ends were trimmed by 0 bases and 1 base, with 8 bases remaining between them. This CDR3 is built from 15 residues. CDR3 loop: CASSLEAGSYNEQFF. As DNA, the CDR3 is TGCGCCAGCAGCTTGGAGGCAGGGTCCTACAATGAGCAGTTCTTC.

This chain uses TRBV6-5 with TRBJ2-7; tentatively, D is TRBD2 (7 bases). The CDR3 covers 14 residues. V was pared by 0 bases and J by 5 bases, with 11 bases between. Germline V gene data show CDR1 as MNHEY and CDR2 as SVGAGI. The CDR3 DNA reads TGTGCCAGCAGTTACTCTACAGGGAGGGACGAGCAGTACTTC. This sequence encodes CASSYSTGRDEQYF.

The chain carries TRBV7-8 and TRBJ2-5; D gene uncertain. Per the germline V gene, CDR1 is SGHVS and CDR2 is FQNEAQ. V dropped 6 bases and J dropped 5 bases, with 10 bases sitting between them. This CDR3 contains 12 residues. In nucleotides, the CDR3 is TGTGCCAGCAGTCTTAGGCAGGAGACCCAGTACTTC. Amino acids: CASSLRQETQYF. Combining the CDR3 with reference TRBV7-8 and TRBJ2-5 gives the whole variable domain GAGVSQSPRYKVAKRGQDVALRCDPISGHVSLFWYQQALGQGPEFLTYFQNEAQLDKSGLPSDRFFAERPEGSVSTLKIQRTQQEDSAVYLCASSLRQETQYFGPGTRLLVL.

The chain is built from TRBV30 and TRBJ2-5; D is possibly TRBD1 (5 bases). Germline CDR1 GTSNPN, CDR2 SVGIG (reference sequence). The V and J ends lost 5 bases and 6 bases respectively, with 13 bases between them. The CDR3 is made up of 12 amino acids. The CDR3 DNA follows: TGTGCCTGGCGGCAGGGCGTAAAGACCCAGTACTTC. Its translation is CAWRQGVKTQYF.

The rearrangement joins TRBV6-5 to TRBJ1-1; TRBD1 agrees at 8 bases. From germline, CDR1 is MNHEY and CDR2 SVGAGI. V lost 2 bases to trimming and J lost 3 bases; unmatched junction nucleotides: 5. The CDR3 consists of 15 residues. As DNA, the CDR3 is TGTGCCAGCAGTTACAGGACAGGGACGTACACTGAAGCTTTCTTT. As protein: CASSYRTGTYTEAFF.

DNA of the CDR3: TGTGCCAGCAGGGTTACTAGCAACGCCTACAATGAGCAGTTCTTC. Its protein is CASRVTSNAYNEQFF. The chain joins TRBV6-5 to TRBJ2-1, with D maybe TRBD2 (6 bases). V gave up 6 bases and J gave up 2 bases, with 14 bases separating them. Germline loops: CDR1 MNHEY, CDR2 SVGAGI. The CDR3 sequence is 15 residues long.

The chain employs TRBV2 and TRBJ1-5; D not resolved. Germline-derived CDR1 and CDR2 are SNHLY and FYNNEI. V lost 4 bases to trimming and J lost 11 bases, with 6 bases between them. The CDR3 consists of 10 residues. The DNA for the CDR3 is TGTGCCAGCAGTGGCAGGTCCCAGCATTTT. This sequence encodes CASSGRSQHF.

The table lists this clone with a count of one. J is TRBJ2-3 and V is TRBV4-2, with D hard to call. Germline loops: CDR1 LGHNA, CDR2 YNFKEQ. V lost 1 base and J 1 base, leaving 12 bases between the germline ends. This CDR3 spans 16 amino acids. The CDR3 spells CASSQVLDPGTDTQYF. The DNA of the CDR3 is TGTGCCAGCAGCCAAGTTCTAGATCCGGGCACAGATACGCAGTATTTT.